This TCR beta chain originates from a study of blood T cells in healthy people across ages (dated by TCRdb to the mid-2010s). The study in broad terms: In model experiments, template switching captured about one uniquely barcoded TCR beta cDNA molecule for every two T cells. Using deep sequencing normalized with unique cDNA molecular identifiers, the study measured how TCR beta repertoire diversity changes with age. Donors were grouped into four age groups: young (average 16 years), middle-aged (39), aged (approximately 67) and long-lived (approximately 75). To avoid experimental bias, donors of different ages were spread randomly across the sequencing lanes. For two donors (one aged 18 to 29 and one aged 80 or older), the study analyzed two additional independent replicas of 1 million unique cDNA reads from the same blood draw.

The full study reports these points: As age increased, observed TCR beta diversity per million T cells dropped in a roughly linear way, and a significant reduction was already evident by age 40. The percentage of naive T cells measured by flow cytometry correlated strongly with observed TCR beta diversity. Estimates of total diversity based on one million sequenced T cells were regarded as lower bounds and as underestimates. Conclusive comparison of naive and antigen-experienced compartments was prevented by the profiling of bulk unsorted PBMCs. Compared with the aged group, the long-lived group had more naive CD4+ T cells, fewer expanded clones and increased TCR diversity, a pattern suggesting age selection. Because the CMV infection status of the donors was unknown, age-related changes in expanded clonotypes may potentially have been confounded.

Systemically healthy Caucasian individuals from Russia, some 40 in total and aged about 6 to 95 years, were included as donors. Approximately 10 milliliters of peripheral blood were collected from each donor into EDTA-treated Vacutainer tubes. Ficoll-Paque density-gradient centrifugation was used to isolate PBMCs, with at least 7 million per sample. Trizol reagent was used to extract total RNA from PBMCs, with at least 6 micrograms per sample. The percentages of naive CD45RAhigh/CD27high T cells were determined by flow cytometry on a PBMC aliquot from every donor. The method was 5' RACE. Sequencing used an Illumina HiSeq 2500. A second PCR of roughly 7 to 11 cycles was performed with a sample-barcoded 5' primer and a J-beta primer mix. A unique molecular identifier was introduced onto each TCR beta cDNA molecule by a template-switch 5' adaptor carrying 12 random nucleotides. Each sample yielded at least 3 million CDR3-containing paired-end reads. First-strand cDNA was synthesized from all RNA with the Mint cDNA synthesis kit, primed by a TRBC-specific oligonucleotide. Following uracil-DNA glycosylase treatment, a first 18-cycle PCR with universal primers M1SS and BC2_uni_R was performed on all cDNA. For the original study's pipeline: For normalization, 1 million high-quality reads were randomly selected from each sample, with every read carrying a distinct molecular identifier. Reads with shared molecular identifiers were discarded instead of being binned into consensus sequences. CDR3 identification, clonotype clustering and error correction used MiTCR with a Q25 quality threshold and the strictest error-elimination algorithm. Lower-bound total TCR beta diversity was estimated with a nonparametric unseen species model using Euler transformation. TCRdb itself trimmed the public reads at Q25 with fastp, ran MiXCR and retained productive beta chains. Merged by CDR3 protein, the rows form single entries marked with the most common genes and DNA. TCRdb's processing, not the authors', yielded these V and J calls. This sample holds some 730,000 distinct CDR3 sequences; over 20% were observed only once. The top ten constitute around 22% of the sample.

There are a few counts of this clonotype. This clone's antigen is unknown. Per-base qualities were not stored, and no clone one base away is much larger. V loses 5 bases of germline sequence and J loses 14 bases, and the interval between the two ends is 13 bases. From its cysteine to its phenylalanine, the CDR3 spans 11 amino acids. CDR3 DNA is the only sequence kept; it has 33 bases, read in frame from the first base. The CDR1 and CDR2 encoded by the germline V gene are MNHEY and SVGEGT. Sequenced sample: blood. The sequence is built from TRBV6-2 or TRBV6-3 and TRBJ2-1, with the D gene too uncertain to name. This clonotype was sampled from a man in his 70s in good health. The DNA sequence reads TGTGCCAGCAGTCAGCTTCTTTGGAAGTTCTTC. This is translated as CASSQLLWKFF.